What follows are 11 T cell receptor beta chains derived from one specimen sequenced in a study of blood T cell repertoires in COVID-19. Sequenced by immunoSEQ multiplex PCR; TCRdb stores in-frame clones only, minus some. The sample shows fewer than 200,000 clones, under 90% of them seen only once. Input material: PBMCs or T cells enriched from blood (not recorded which). All receptors come from a man aged 50 to 59 who had recovered from COVID-19.

The chain carries TRBV7-9 and TRBJ1-6, with a weak D call TRBD1 (5 bases). CDR1 is SEHNR, CDR2 FQNEAQ, per germline (reference sequence). This CDR3 is 15 amino acids long. Trimming cost V 5 bases and J 3 bases, with 11 bases left between them. CDR3 residues: CASSTTVIYNSPLHF. The DNA of the CDR3 is TGTGCCAGCAGCACGACAGTGATCTATAATTCACCCCTCCACTTT.

CDR3 nucleotides: TGTGCCACCAGCAATCGGGGGGCCCGCTCCCCTTCCTACGAGCAGTACTTC. Translating it yields CATSNRGARSPSYEQYF. The chain couples TRBV15 to TRBJ2-7; perhaps TRBD2 as D (7 bases). Germline assignment: CDR1 LNHNV and CDR2 YYDKDF (reference sequence). V was clipped by 4 bases and J by 1 base, with 20 bases between them. This CDR3 is 17 amino acids long.

The V and J genes are TRBV18 and TRBJ2-1; D might be TRBD2 (6 bases). CDR3 length: 16 residues. Germline CDR1 KGHSH, CDR2 LQKENI. Trimming cost V 4 bases and J 0 bases, with 13 bases left between them. The CDR3 region has the DNA TGTGCCAGCTCACGACTAGGAGGAAGCTCCTACAATGAGCAGTTCTTC. Amino acids: CASSRLGGSSYNEQFF.

This clone was seen only once. The chain has TRBV5-1 and TRBJ1-1, with TRBD1 identical over 7 bases. This CDR3 has 14 amino acids. The germline V gene has CDR1 SGHRS and CDR2 YFSETQ. V trimming: 0 bases; J trimming: 9 bases; junction bases outside the gene matches: 8. The CDR3 region is CASSLEAGQQKAFF. In DNA, the CDR3 is TGCGCCAGCAGCTTGGAGGCGGGACAGCAGAAAGCTTTCTTT.

This clone turned up a few times. The chain employs TRBV27 and TRBJ1-5; 8 bases are a match to TRBD1. Per germline, CDR1 MNHEY and CDR2 SMNVEV (reference sequence). The V and J ends lost 2 bases and 2 bases, in that order; junction bases with no gene match: 2. The CDR3 has 15 residues. The chain's CDR3 is CASSLATGGNQPQHF. In nucleotides, the CDR3 is TGTGCCAGCAGTTTAGCGACAGGGGGCAATCAGCCCCAGCATTTT.

V gene TRBV7-9 combines with J gene TRBJ1-4; no firm D call. The ends were cut back, 0 bases at V and 2 bases at J, with 10 bases in the middle. The CDR3 is 16 amino acids. Germline V gene sequence: CDR1 SEHNR, CDR2 FQNEAQ (reference sequence). The CDR3 sequence: CASSLALGETNEKLFF. Written as DNA, the CDR3 is TGTGCCAGCAGCTTAGCGCTAGGCGAGACTAATGAAAAACTGTTTTTT.

This rearrangement joins TRBV7-3 to TRBJ2-5; 12 nucleotides agree with TRBD2. From germline, CDR1 is SGHTA and CDR2 FQGTGA. This CDR3 region has 15 residues. Losses at the gene ends were 3 bases for V and 1 base for J; bases not matched to a gene: 0. The DNA for the CDR3 is TGTGCCAGCAGCTTGGGACTAGCGGGCCAAGAGACCCAGTACTTC. Residues: CASSLGLAGQETQYF.

The V gene is TRBV7-6, the J gene TRBJ2-5, with TRBD2 matching over 15 bases. The length of the CDR3 is 20 residues. In germline, CDR1 is SGHVS, CDR2 FNYEAQ. V was clipped by 1 base and J by 1 base; unmatched bases: 10. The CDR3 here is CASSLVGLAGGRQAQETQYF. Written as DNA, the CDR3 is TGTGCCAGCAGCTTAGTAGGACTAGCGGGGGGGCGCCAAGCCCAAGAGACCCAGTACTTC.

This chain uses TRBV12-3 or TRBV12-4 with TRBJ1-6; no definite D call. The ends were cut back, 3 bases at V and 8 bases at J, with 5 bases in the middle. The CDR3 covers 12 residues. CDR3 in amino acids: CASSFSYSPLHF. CDR3 nucleotides: TGTGCCAGCAGTTTTAGTTATTCACCCCTCCACTTT.

The V and J genes are TRBV19 and TRBJ1-2; tentatively, D is TRBD1 (6 bases). Germline lookup yields CDR1 LNHDA and CDR2 SQIVND (reference sequence). V lost 7 bases, J lost 3 bases, and 9 bases lay in between. CDR3 length equals 12 residues. The chain's CDR3 is CASKTGYYGYTF. For the CDR3, the DNA is TGTGCCAGTAAGACAGGTTACTATGGCTACACCTTC.

CDR3 amino acids: CASSLAGRQGYEQYF. The CDR3 DNA sequence: TGTGCCAGCAGCTTGGCGGGTCGACAGGGCTACGAGCAGTACTTC. This chain connects TRBV5-6 to TRBJ2-7; 7 bases align to TRBD1. CDR3 length equals 15 residues. With 0 bases clipped from V and 3 bases from J, the junction kept 6 bases outside the gene matches. Germline lookup yields CDR1 SGHDT and CDR2 YYEEEE.